The rows below give T cell receptor beta chains drawn from one sample of a study of blood T cell repertoires in COVID-19. The data were produced by immunoSEQ multiplex PCR, yet TCRdb's version contains in-frame clones alone and is incomplete. Counted here are 270,000 or so clones, roughly nine tenths occurring once; the ten biggest clones make up roughly 12%. The sequenced sample was peripheral blood. These receptors came from a woman in her thirties with COVID-19, enrolled during active disease. CDR3s include the opening cysteine and the closing phenylalanine or tryptophan. D genes are given only for firm matches. Rows may omit the clone size; those that give it use once, few, many or a size class.

-	-	TRBJ2-3	TRBV2	CASSSDLILSGDTQYF	TGTGCCAGCAGTTCAGACTTAATCCTTTCCGGAGATACGCAGTATTTT
-	-	TRBJ1-5	TRBV7-2	CASSLTSHSNQPQHF	TGTGCCAGCAGCTTAACCTCACATAGCAATCAGCCCCAGCATTTT
-	-	TRBJ1-6	TRBV5-1	CASSLAGGALANSPLHF	TGCGCCAGCAGCTTGGCGGGGGGTGCCCTCGCTAATTCACCCCTCCACTTT
-	-	TRBJ1-1	TRBV10-3	CAISPLSREGTEAFF	TGTGCCATCAGCCCTCTTTCCAGGGAGGGCACTGAAGCTTTCTTT
TRBD1	few	TRBJ2-2	TRBV5-1	CASTSGQPTGELFF	TGCGCCAGCACCTCGGGACAGCCCACCGGGGAGCTGTTTTTT
-	-	TRBJ1-1	TRBV10-2	CASSELGGYTEAFF	TGCGCCAGCAGTGAGTTGGGGGGTTACACTGAAGCTTTCTTT
-	-	TRBJ2-7	TRBV10-2	CASKDSSLFYEQYF	TGCGCCAGCAAGGACAGCTCACTGTTCTACGAGCAGTACTTC
-	-	TRBJ1-1	TRBV6-5	CASNRPGGTEAFF	TGTGCCAGCAACCGGCCGGGGGGCACTGAAGCTTTCTTT
-	-	TRBJ2-1	TRBV10-2	CASLGGHEQFF	TGCGCCAGCCTCGGGGGGCATGAGCAGTTCTTC
-	-	TRBJ2-7	TRBV6-5	CASTSGGGGYEQYF	TGTGCCAGCACCTCGGGTGGGGGCGGCTACGAGCAGTACTTC
-	-	TRBJ1-1	TRBV5-1	CASSRGTEAFF	TGCGCCAGCAGCAGGGGCACTGAAGCTTTCTTT
-	-	TRBJ2-5	TRBV7-9	CASGGLETQYF	TGTGCCAGCGGCGGCCTGGAGACCCAGTACTTC
TRBD1	-	TRBJ2-7	TRBV27	CASSSRTGGYEQYF	TGTGCCAGCAGTTCACGGACAGGGGGCTACGAGCAGTACTTC
TRBD2	-	TRBJ2-3	TRBV27	CASNSLAGGIRDLSDTQYF	TGTGCCAGCAATTCCCTAGCGGGGGGGATTCGGGATCTGTCGGATACGCAGTATTTT
TRBD2	once	TRBJ2-5	TRBV5-1	CASSSRLTKRGGGETQYF	TGCGCCAGCAGCTCCCGACTAACAAAGCGGGGGGGCGGGGAGACCCAGTACTTC
TRBD1	-	TRBJ2-7	TRBV7-9	CASSTNPGQTSYEQYF	TGTGCCAGCAGTACAAATCCGGGACAGACCTCCTACGAGCAGTACTTC
-	-	TRBJ1-4	TRBV10-2	CAREGRAELNEKLFF	TGCGCCAGAGAGGGAAGGGCAGAACTTAATGAAAAACTGTTTTTT
TRBD1	few	TRBJ1-5	TRBV18	CASSPSSRDRGRHQPQHF	TGTGCCAGCTCACCCTCGTCCCGGGACAGGGGGCGACATCAGCCCCAGCATTTT
TRBD1	-	TRBJ1-1	TRBV29-1	CSVLGQINTEAFF	TGCAGCGTATTGGGACAGATAAACACTGAAGCTTTCTTT
TRBD1	-	TRBJ2-2	TRBV3-1/TRBV3-2	CASSQGIRQGGTGELFF	TGTGCCAGCAGCCAAGGAATTAGACAGGGTGGCACCGGGGAGCTGTTTTTT
TRBD1	-	TRBJ2-3	TRBV7-9	CASSTQGAPRDADFVRGTQYF	TGTGCCAGCAGCACCCAGGGGGCACCCCGGGACGCAGACTTTGTAAGGGGTACGCAGTATTTT
TRBD1	-	TRBJ2-1	TRBV5-6	CASSSLKTGNNEQFF	TGTGCCAGCAGCTCCTTAAAGACAGGGAACAATGAGCAGTTCTTC
-	-	TRBJ2-7	TRBV27	CASSFSLLYTYEQYF	TGTGCCAGCAGTTTTTCACTCTTGTATACCTACGAGCAGTACTTC
-	-	TRBJ1-1	TRBV5-1	CASTLNGDTEAFF	TGCGCCAGCACCTTAAACGGGGACACTGAAGCTTTCTTT